A single sample gave rise to the 3 T cell receptor beta chains below, sequenced in a study of PD-1 blockade in classical Hodgkin lymphoma. Time point: cycle 4 day 1 (C4D1), after 6 weeks of nivolumab. All patients experienced relapse after autologous stem cell transplantation, and brentuximab vedotin exposure was variable. Magnetic depletion of unwanted cells isolated CD4+ T cells from thawed PBMCs. Repertoires were generated with immunoSEQ multiplex PCR, while TCRdb's copy carries only in-frame clones and drops some. The sample carries about 25,000 clones, over 80% recorded once. The sample in question was CD4+ T cells from blood, obtained before the fourth cycle of nivolumab. These receptors were taken from a human donor with classical Hodgkin lymphoma.

The V gene is TRBV7-9, the J gene TRBJ1-4; TRBD1 is a possible D gene (5 bases). This CDR3 spans 15 amino acids. V lost 5 bases and J 8 bases, leaving 18 bases between the germline ends. The germline CDR1 and CDR2 sequences are SEHNR and FQNEAQ (reference sequence). The CDR3 bases are TGTGCCAGCAGCACCGGGACGGCGAACCCGGAAAAACTGTTTTTT. Residues: CASSTGTANPEKLFF.

The chain couples TRBV11-2 to TRBJ2-7; D is uncertain. This CDR3 region has 17 residues. CDR1 and CDR2 from the germline V gene are SGHAT and FQNNGV. Trimming removed 1 base at V and 3 bases at J, with 19 bases between. The CDR3 DNA is TGTGCCAGCAGCTTAGGTTCCCGGCAGGTCGCTGACTACGAGCAGTACTTC. Amino acid sequence: CASSLGSRQVADYEQYF.

V usage is TRBV18 and J usage is TRBJ1-1; D gene ambiguous. This CDR3 has 13 residues. The germline V gene has CDR1 KGHSH and CDR2 LQKENI. Trimming stripped 6 bases from V and 1 base from J, with 9 bases between. The CDR3 spells CASSQQENTEAFF. CDR3 in DNA: TGTGCCAGCTCCCAGCAGGAGAACACTGAAGCTTTCTTT.